Detailed here is one TCR beta chain. What it binds is not known. Germline and junction disagree at one end, which may indicate a read error. The sample is drawn from a study of cytomegalovirus exposure and HLA in healthy donors. Across the study: Earlier, 100 million or so unique TCR beta sequences were recovered from 200 million or so T cells by an analysis. Overall study findings and caveats: Accurate prediction of HLA-A and HLA-B alleles (for most subjects) was reportedly achieved from TCR beta sequences.

The PCR employed 60 Vbeta primers together with 13 Jbeta primers. Sequencing used immunoSEQ multiplex PCR; TCRdb keeps in-frame clones, though not all of them. Among fewer than 200,000 clones listed, roughly 80% were seen once. Material: PBMCs. This receptor was identified in a woman between 18 and 29 years old in good health and CMV-seropositive.

In nucleotides, the CDR3 is TGCGCCAGCAGCCACTCTTACAGGGGTCACGGGGCCAACGGCCTGACTTTC. It specifies CASSHSYRGHGANGLTF. V is TRBV4-1 and J is TRBJ2-6; 7 nucleotides line up with TRBD1. The germline V gene has CDR1 MGHRA and CDR2 YSYEKL. The CDR3 has 17 amino acids.